These T cell receptor beta chains were read from a single sample in a study of T-cell reconstitution after alpha-beta-depleted transplantation in children. TCRdb analysed the PCR reads with MiXCR anew, one entry per CDR3 protein. The sample has a few hundred thousand distinct CDR3 sequences, about a tenth seen once; the top ten hold around 2.3%. The source was PBMCs from the stem cell graft donor, collected from the stem cell graft. These receptors all come from a human donor who donated a stem cell graft to a child with acute lymphoblastic leukemia. The CDR3 runs from the conserved cysteine through the conserved F or W. Fields, in order: D gene, J gene, V gene, clone size, CDR3 DNA, CDR3 protein. The D gene is left open where the match is weak. Not every row has a clone size; where given, it reads once, few, many or a size class.

>-|TRBJ1-6|TRBV21-1|few
TGTGCCAGCAGCAAACCCCGGACAGTTCTTCCGAGCTCCTATAATTCACCCCTCCACTTT
CASSKPRTVLPSSYNSPLHF
>TRBD1|TRBJ2-7|TRBV7-2|many
TGTGCCAGCAGCTTAGGGACAGGGGCCTACGAGCAGTACTTC
CASSLGTGAYEQYF
>-|TRBJ1-1|TRBV7-9|-
TGTGCCAGCAGCTTAGAGGCGGTTGGCACTGAAGCTTTCTTT
CASSLEAVGTEAFF
>-|TRBJ1-3|TRBV12-5|many
TGTGCTAGTGGTTCCCCAACGGTGGGAAACACCATATATTTT
CASGSPTVGNTIYF
>-|TRBJ1-3|TRBV18|-
TGTGCCAGCTCACCAAGAGGGGCTGGAAACACCATATATTTT
CASSPRGAGNTIYF
>TRBD1|TRBJ2-3|TRBV6-5|few
TGTGCCAGCAGTTACTCGAGACTCAAGAGACAGGGCGCAGATACGCAGTATTTT
CASSYSRLKRQGADTQYF
>-|TRBJ1-4|TRBV5-1|-
TGCGCCAGCAGCTTGGGAGCCAAGTCTTCCAATGAAAAACTGTTTTTT
CASSLGAKSSNEKLFF
>-|TRBJ2-1|TRBV5-4|-
TGTGCCAGCAGCTCGACGGGAAGGGAGGAGCAGTTCTTC
CASSSTGREEQFF
>TRBD2|TRBJ2-1|TRBV10-2|-
TGCGCCAGCACCCAGGACTACCCGGGGGGGAATGAGCAGTTCTTC
CASTQDYPGGNEQFF
>TRBD2|TRBJ2-5|TRBV28|few
TGTGCCAGCAGCTCCCCCTGGACTAGCGGAGACCAAGAGACCCAGTACTTC
CASSSPWTSGDQETQYF
>-|TRBJ1-4|TRBV7-2|-
TGTGCCAGCACCACGGGTTGGGGGACCACTAATGAAAAACTGTTTTTT
CASTTGWGTTNEKLFF
>TRBD1|TRBJ1-4|TRBV27|many
TGTGCCAGCAGTCCGGACAGGGGTTATGAAAAACTGTTTTTT
CASSPDRGYEKLFF
>TRBD1|TRBJ2-1|TRBV4-1|-
TGCGCCAGCAGCCAAGTAGGGACAGGGGGGCAGTTCTTC
CASSQVGTGGQFF
>-|TRBJ1-4|TRBV25-1|many
TGTGCCAGCAGTGGATTCAGGGAAAAACTGTTTTTT
CASSGFREKLFF
>TRBD2|TRBJ2-1|TRBV20-1|-
TGCAGTGCTAGAGACGGGACTAGCGGGAGGGGTAGCTCCTACAATGAGCAGTTCTTC
CSARDGTSGRGSSYNEQFF
>-|TRBJ2-7|TRBV7-2|few
TGTGCCAGCGGGACTCTTGCCGAGCAGTACTTC
CASGTLAEQYF
>TRBD2|TRBJ2-1|TRBV2|few
TGTGCCAGCAGTACCCCTCAGAGCGGGAGGTCCTACAATGAGCAGTTCTTC
CASSTPQSGRSYNEQFF
>-|TRBJ2-3|TRBV11-2|-
TGTGCCAGCAGCTTTAGTGGGTCAGATACGCAGTATTTT
CASSFSGSDTQYF
>TRBD2|TRBJ2-3|TRBV7-8|few
TGTGCCAGCAGTCCTCGACTAGCGGGAGAAGTCGCAGATACGCAGTATTTT
CASSPRLAGEVADTQYF
>-|TRBJ2-7|TRBV20-1|many
TGCAGTGCCCAGAGAGAAGAAGCGGGCTACGAGCAGTACTTC
CSAQREEAGYEQYF
>-|TRBJ1-1|TRBV5-1|-
TGCGCCAGCAGCCCGATCCCGAGAGGGAGGAGAAGCACTGAAGCTTTCTTT
CASSPIPRGRRSTEAFF
>-|TRBJ2-3|TRBV18|many
TGTGCCAGCTCATTGCATAGCACAGATACGCAGTATTTT
CASSLHSTDTQYF
>-|TRBJ1-5|TRBV6-1|-
TGTGCCAGCAGAAACGCCGGGGCAGGGTATCAGCCCCAGCATTTT
CASRNAGAGYQPQHF
>-|TRBJ2-2|TRBV4-3|few
TGCGCCAGCCATGCAGGGAACACCGGGGAGCTGTTTTTT
CASHAGNTGELFF
>TRBD2|TRBJ2-5|TRBV7-3|few
TGTGCCAGCAGCTTAACCCCTGACTGGCGGGAGTACCAAGAGACCCAGTACTTC
CASSLTPDWREYQETQYF
>TRBD2|TRBJ2-5|TRBV11-2|-
TGTGCCAGCAGCTTACCTCGGGGGAGGGGTCAGACCATGGAGACCCAGTACTTC
CASSLPRGRGQTMETQYF
>-|TRBJ2-3|TRBV7-2|few
TGTGCCAGCAATAGCGGCACTAGCACAGATACGCAGTATTTT
CASNSGTSTDTQYF
>TRBD1|TRBJ2-1|TRBV20-1|many
TGCAGTGCTAGAGGACTAGAAAACCGGGACAGGGGGTTCGATGAGCAGTTCTTC
CSARGLENRDRGFDEQFF
>TRBD1|TRBJ2-7|TRBV10-3|-
TGTGCCATCAGACCGGGACAGGGGTCCCAATTAGCCTACGAGCAGTACTTC
CAIRPGQGSQLAYEQYF
>-|TRBJ2-5|TRBV4-1|few
TGCGCCAGCAGCCAAGGAATGGAACAAGAGACCCAGTACTTC
CASSQGMEQETQYF
>TRBD1|TRBJ2-1|TRBV6-1|-
TGTGCCAGCAGTGGAGGACAGGGAAGGGATGAGCAGTTCTTC
CASSGGQGRDEQFF
>TRBD2|TRBJ2-1|TRBV20-1|-
TGCAGTGCTAGAGATACGGGGGGAAGCTCCTACAATGAGCAGTTCTTC
CSARDTGGSSYNEQFF
>-|TRBJ2-1|TRBV5-1|-
TGCGCCAGCAGCTTGTACACAAATGAGCAGTTCTTC
CASSLYTNEQFF
>-|TRBJ1-1|TRBV7-2|-
TGTGCCAGCAGGCCATATATGGGGAGCACTGAAGCTTTCTTT
CASRPYMGSTEAFF
>TRBD2|TRBJ2-3|TRBV13|-
TGTGCCAGCAGCCGGGGACTAGCGGGAGGGCCCTGGGGAGATACGCAGTATTTT
CASSRGLAGGPWGDTQYF
>-|TRBJ2-7|TRBV4-1|many
TGCGCCAGCAGCCAAGGTACGGTCTACGAGCAGTACTTC
CASSQGTVYEQYF
>TRBD2|TRBJ2-7|TRBV3-1|-
TGTGCCAGCAGCCAAGATCAGGGACTAGTGTTTAAACAGTACTTC
CASSQDQGLVFKQYF
>-|TRBJ1-6|TRBV29-1|few
TGCAGCGTTGGGGAGTGGACTAATTCACCCCTCCACTTT
CSVGEWTNSPLHF
>-|TRBJ1-1|TRBV4-1|few
TGCGCCAGCAGCCAATTCGAAGGGGTGGGTGGCACTGAAGCTTTCTTT
CASSQFEGVGGTEAFF
>TRBD1|TRBJ2-1|TRBV7-6|few
TGTGCCAGCAGCCACCATTACAGGGGCCCCGCTACTGGCAATGAGCAGTTCTTC
CASSHHYRGPATGNEQFF
>TRBD1|TRBJ1-2|TRBV12-3/TRBV12-4|many
TGTGCCAGCAGTACAGGGGTTGGGTATGGCTACACCTTC
CASSTGVGYGYTF